The 6 T cell receptor beta chains in this list originate from one sample, sequenced in a study of T cell changes during pregnancy in multiple sclerosis. The protocol was immunoSEQ multiplex PCR, while the TCRdb copy is restricted to in-frame clones and leaves out a portion. The table has more than 55,000 clones, about 85% seen once. Sequencing was performed on CD4+ T cells from peripheral blood mononuclear cells, taken in the third trimester of pregnancy. Receptor source: a female donor with multiple sclerosis, enrolled in a pregnancy study.

This rearrangement joins TRBV5-1 to TRBJ2-7; 12 bases line up with TRBD2. Germline V gene sequence: CDR1 SGHRS, CDR2 YFSETQ. V shed 2 bases, J shed 3 bases, and the junction held 6 bases outside the gene matches. This CDR3 spans 16 amino acids. The CDR3 reads CASSLRGLAGDYEQYF. CDR3 DNA sequence: TGCGCCAGCAGCTTAAGGGGACTAGCGGGTGACTACGAGCAGTACTTC.

V and J are TRBV5-6 and TRBJ1-2; D unresolved. Looked up from germline, CDR1 is SGHDT and CDR2 is YYEEEE. The CDR3 extends over 16 amino acids. V dropped 4 bases and J dropped 5 bases, with 21 bases sitting between them. CDR3 DNA sequence: TGTGCCAGCAGCCGTAATTACGACGGCGGATTTTATGGCTACACCTTC. This gives the protein CASSRNYDGGFYGYTF.

The chain employs TRBV30 and TRBJ2-5, with 8 nucleotides matching TRBD2. Trimming took 4 bases from V and 4 from J; bases not matched to a gene: 8. Germline V gives CDR1 GTSNPN, CDR2 SVGIG (reference sequence). The CDR3 contains 14 residues. CDR3 residues: CAWTPGAGGETQYF. The DNA for the CDR3 is TGTGCCTGGACCCCGGGGGCGGGGGGAGAGACCCAGTACTTC.

The chain carries TRBV27 and TRBJ2-1, with 14 nucleotides matching TRBD2. V shed 8 bases and J 7 bases; nucleotides not matched to a gene: 13. The CDR3 is 17 residues long. Germline CDR1 is MNHEY and CDR2 is SMNVEV (reference sequence). The CDR3 protein is CASVGTSGGPILNEQFF. CDR3 bases: TGTGCCAGCGTTGGGACTAGCGGGGGCCCCATTTTGAATGAGCAGTTCTTC.

The chain recombines TRBV19 with TRBJ1-5, with 12 bases matching TRBD1. The trim removed 5 bases at V and 8 bases at J, leaving 7 bases unmatched. Germline V gene sequence: CDR1 LNHDA, CDR2 SQIVND (reference sequence). CDR3 size: 15 residues. The CDR3 region has the DNA TGTGCCAGTAGTCCCCGGGACAGGGGGCGGGAGCCCCAGCATTTT. Protein: CASSPRDRGREPQHF.

This chain links TRBV9 with TRBJ2-1; the match to TRBD2 covers 10 bases. The V and J ends lost 3 bases and 4 bases, in that order; junction bases with no gene match: 4. Germline-derived CDR1 and CDR2 are SGDLS and YYNGEE. The CDR3 totals 15 residues. CDR3 DNA: TGTGCCAGCAGCGCTAGCGGGGGCCCTTACAATGAGCAGTTCTTC. As protein: CASSASGGPYNEQFF. Supplemented by reference TRBV9 and TRBJ2-1, the full variable domain reads DSGVTQTPKHLITATGQRVTLRCSPRSGDLSVYWYQQSLDQGLQFLIQYYNGEERAKGNILERFSAQQFPDLHSELNLSSLELGDSALYFCASSASGGPYNEQFFGPGTRLTVL.